This TCR beta chain originates from a study of T cells in Graves' hyperthyroidism and ophthalmopathy. Overall study findings and caveats: Prediction of ophthalmopathy progression came a median 6.5 months pre-onset. Expanded thyroid clonotypes (above 0.001) were mostly also found in blood. Separating ophthalmopathy from stable hyperthyroidism was achieved by a 13 V-J model.

Amplification of TCR beta CDR3 regions was performed using RNA transcripts as template. The HTBI primer set drove a first-round RT-PCR of the TCR CDR3. TCRdb reprocessed the multiplex PCR reads via MiXCR and lists one record per CDR3 protein. The data hold more than 450,000 distinct CDR3 sequences, with 15% to 20% observed a single time. This clonotype was seen many times. Its target is unknown. This CDR3 region has 16 residues. V was clipped by 4 bases and J by 0 bases, with 12 bases between them. Per the germline V gene, CDR1 is KGHSH and CDR2 is LQKENI. The source is a man aged 40-49 years with Graves' ophthalmopathy. The chain recombines TRBV18 with TRBJ2-2; D uncertain. Sequencing was performed on blood. The CDR3 sequence: CASSLFGPSNTGELFF. CDR3 DNA sequence: TGTGCCAGCTCACTGTTCGGGCCCTCGAACACCGGGGAGCTGTTTTTT.